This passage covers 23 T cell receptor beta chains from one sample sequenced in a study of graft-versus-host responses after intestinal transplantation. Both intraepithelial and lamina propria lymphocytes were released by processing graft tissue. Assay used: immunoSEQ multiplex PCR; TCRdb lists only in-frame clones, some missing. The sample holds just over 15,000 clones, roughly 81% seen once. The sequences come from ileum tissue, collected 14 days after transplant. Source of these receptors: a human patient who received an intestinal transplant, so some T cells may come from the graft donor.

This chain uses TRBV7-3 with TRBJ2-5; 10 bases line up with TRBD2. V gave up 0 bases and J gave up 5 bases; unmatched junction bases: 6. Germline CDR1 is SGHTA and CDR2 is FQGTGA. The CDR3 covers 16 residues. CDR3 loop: CASSLTPSGSGETQYF. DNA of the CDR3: TGTGCCAGCAGCTTAACCCCTAGCGGGAGTGGGGAGACCCAGTACTTC.

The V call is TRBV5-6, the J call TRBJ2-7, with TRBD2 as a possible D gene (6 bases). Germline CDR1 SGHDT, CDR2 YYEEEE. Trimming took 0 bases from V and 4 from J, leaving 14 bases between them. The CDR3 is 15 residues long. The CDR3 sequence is CASSLVRGEEYEQYF. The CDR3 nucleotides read TGTGCCAGCAGCTTGGTTCGAGGGGAGGAATACGAGCAGTACTTC.

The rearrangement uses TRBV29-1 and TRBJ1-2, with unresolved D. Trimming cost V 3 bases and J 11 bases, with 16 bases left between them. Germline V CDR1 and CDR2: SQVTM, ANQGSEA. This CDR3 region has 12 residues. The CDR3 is CSVDRATGSYTF. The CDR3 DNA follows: TGCAGCGTTGATCGGGCTACGGGGTCGTACACCTTC.

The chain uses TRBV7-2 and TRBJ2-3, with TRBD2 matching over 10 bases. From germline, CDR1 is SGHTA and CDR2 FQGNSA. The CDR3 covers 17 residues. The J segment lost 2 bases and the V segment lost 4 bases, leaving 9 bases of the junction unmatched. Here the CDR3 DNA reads TGTGCCAGCAGCTCTACCGGACTAGCGGCCTACACAGATACGCAGTATTTT. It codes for CASSSTGLAAYTDTQYF.

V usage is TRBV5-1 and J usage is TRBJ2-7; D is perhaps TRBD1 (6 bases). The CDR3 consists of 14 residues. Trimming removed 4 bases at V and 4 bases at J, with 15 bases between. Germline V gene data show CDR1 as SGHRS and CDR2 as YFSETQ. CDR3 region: CASSLGQTEYEQYF. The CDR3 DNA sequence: TGCGCCAGCAGCCTAGGACAGACAGAGTACGAGCAGTACTTC.

As DNA, the CDR3 is TGCAGCGTTGAAGATCTAGGCAGGGGAACAGTAAATGAGCAGTTCTTC. It codes for CSVEDLGRGTVNEQFF. This rearrangement joins TRBV29-1 to TRBJ2-1; TRBD1 might be the D (6 bases). The CDR3 spans 16 residues. The ends were cut back, 0 bases at V and 7 bases at J, with 19 bases in the middle. Germline CDR1 reads SQVTM; CDR2 reads ANQGSEA.

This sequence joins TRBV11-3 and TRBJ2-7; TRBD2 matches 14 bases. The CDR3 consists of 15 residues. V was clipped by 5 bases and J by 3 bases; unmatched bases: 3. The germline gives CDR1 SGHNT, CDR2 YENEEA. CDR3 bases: TGTGCCAGCAGCACGGGACTAGCGGGAGACTACGAGCAGTACTTC. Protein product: CASSTGLAGDYEQYF.

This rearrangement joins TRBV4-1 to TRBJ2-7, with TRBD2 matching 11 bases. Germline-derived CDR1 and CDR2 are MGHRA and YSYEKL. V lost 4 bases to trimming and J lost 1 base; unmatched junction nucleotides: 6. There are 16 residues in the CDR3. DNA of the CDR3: TGCGCCAGCAGCCTAGCGACTAGCGGGACATCCTACGAGCAGTACTTC. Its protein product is CASSLATSGTSYEQYF.

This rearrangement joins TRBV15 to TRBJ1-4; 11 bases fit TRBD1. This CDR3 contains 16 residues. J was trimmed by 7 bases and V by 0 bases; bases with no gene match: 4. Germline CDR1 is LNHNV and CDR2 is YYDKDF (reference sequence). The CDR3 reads CATSREAGQGAEKLFF. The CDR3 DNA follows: TGTGCCACCAGCAGAGAGGCTGGACAGGGGGCTGAAAAACTGTTTTTT.

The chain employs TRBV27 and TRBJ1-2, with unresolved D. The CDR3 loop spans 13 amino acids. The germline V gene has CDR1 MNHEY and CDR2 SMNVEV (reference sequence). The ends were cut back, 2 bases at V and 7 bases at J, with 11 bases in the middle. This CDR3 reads CASSLRGMSGYTF. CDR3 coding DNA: TGTGCCAGCAGTTTACGCGGGATGAGTGGCTACACCTTC.

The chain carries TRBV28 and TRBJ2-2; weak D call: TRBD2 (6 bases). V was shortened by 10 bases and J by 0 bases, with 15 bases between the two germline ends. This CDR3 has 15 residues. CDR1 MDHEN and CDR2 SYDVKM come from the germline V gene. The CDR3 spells CATLGLIANTGELFF. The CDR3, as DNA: TGTGCCACCTTAGGACTAATCGCGAACACCGGGGAGCTGTTTTTT.

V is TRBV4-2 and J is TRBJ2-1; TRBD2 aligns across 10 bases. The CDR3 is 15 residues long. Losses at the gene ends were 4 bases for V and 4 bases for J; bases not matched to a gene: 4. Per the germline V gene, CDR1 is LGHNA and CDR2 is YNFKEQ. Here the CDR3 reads CASSPTSGAYNEQFF. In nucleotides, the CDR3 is TGTGCCAGCAGCCCCACTAGCGGGGCTTACAATGAGCAGTTCTTC.

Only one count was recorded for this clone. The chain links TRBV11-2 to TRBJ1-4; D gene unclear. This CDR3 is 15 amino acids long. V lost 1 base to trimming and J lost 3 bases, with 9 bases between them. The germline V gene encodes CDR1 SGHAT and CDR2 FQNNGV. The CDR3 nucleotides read TGTGCCAGCAGCTTAGTTGCGGGCGCTAATGAAAAACTGTTTTTT. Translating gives CASSLVAGANEKLFF.

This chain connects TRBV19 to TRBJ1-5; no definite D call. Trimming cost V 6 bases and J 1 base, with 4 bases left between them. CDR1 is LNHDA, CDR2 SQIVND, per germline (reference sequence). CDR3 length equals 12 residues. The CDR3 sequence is CASRGSNQPQHF. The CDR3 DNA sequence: TGTGCCAGTAGGGGGAGCAATCAGCCCCAGCATTTT.

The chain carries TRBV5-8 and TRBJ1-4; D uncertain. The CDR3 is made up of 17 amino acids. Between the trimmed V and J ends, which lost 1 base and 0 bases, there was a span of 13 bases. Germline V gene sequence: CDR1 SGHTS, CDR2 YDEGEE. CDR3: CASSLFVGSSTNEKLFF. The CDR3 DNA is TGTGCCAGCAGCTTGTTCGTGGGCAGCTCAACTAATGAAAAACTGTTTTTT. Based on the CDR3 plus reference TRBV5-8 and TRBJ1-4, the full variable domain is EAGVTQSPTHLIKTRGQQATLRCSPISGHTSVYWYQQALGLGLQFLLWYDEGEERNRGNFPPRFSGRQFPNYSSELNVNALELEDSALYLCASSLFVGSSTNEKLFFGSGTQLSVL.

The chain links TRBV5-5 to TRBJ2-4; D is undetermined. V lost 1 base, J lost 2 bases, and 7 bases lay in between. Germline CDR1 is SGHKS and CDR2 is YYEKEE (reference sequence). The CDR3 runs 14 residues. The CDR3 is CASSLRVSKNIQYF. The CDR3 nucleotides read TGTGCCAGCAGCTTGAGGGTTTCCAAAAACATTCAGTACTTC. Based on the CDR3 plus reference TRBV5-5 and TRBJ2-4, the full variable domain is DAGVTQSPTHLIKTRGQQVTLRCSPISGHKSVSWYQQVLGQGPQFIFQYYEKEERGRGNFPDRFSARQFPNYSSELNVNALLLGDSALYLCASSLRVSKNIQYFGAGTRLSVL.

The CDR3 bases are TGTGCCAGCAGTGAAGCTAGCGGGAGAATGTATACGCAGTATTTT. Translated, it gives CASSEASGRMYTQYF. The J gene is TRBJ2-3, the V gene TRBV6-1; 9 bases map to TRBD2. From germline, CDR1 is MNHNS and CDR2 SASEGT. The CDR3 totals 15 residues. Unmatched junction bases numbered 5, after V lost 0 bases and J lost 7 bases.

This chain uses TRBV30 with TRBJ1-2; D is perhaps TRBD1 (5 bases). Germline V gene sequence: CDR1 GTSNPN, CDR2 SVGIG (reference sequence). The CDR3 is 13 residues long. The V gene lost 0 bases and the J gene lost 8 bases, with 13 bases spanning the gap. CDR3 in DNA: TGTGCCTGGAGTGTAGGGTCAGGGTTGGGCTACACCTTC. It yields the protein CAWSVGSGLGYTF. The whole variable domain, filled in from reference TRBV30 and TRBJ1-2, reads SQTIHQWPATLVQPVGSPLSLECTVEGTSNPNLYWYRQAAGRGLQLLFYSVGIGQISSEVPQNLSASRPQDRQFILSSKKLLLSDSGFYLCAWSVGSGLGYTFGSGTRLTVV.

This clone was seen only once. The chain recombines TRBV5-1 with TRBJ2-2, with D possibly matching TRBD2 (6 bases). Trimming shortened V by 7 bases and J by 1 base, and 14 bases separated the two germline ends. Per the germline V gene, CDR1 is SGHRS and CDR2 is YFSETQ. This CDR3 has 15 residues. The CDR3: CASAPSAWNTGELFF. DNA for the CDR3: TGCGCCAGCGCCCCTAGCGCTTGGAACACCGGGGAGCTGTTTTTT.

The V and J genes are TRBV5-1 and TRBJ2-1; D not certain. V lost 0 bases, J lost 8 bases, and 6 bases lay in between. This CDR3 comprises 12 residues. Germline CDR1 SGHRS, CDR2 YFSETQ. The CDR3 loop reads CASSLVGYEQFF. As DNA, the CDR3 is TGCGCCAGCAGCTTGGTTGGGTATGAGCAGTTCTTC.

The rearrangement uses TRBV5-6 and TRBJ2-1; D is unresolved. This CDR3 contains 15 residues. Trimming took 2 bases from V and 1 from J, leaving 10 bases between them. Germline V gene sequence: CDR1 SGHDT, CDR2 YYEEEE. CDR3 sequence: CASSFGGVSYNEQFF. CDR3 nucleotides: TGTGCCAGCAGCTTTGGTGGGGTTTCCTACAATGAGCAGTTCTTC.

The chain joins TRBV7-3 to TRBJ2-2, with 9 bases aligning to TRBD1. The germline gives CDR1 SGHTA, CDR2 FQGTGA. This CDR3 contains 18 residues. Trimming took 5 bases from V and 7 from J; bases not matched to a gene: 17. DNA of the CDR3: TGTGCCAGCAGCATAGAGTTGGGCTGGACAGGGGTTGGCGGGGAGCTGTTTTTT. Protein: CASSIELGWTGVGGELFF.

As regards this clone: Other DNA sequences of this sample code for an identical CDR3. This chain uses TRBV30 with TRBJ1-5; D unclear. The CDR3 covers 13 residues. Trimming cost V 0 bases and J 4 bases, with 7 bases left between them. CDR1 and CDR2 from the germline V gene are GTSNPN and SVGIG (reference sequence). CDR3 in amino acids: CAWSVQGNQPQHF. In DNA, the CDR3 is TGTGCCTGGAGTGTACAAGGGAATCAGCCCCAGCATTTT.